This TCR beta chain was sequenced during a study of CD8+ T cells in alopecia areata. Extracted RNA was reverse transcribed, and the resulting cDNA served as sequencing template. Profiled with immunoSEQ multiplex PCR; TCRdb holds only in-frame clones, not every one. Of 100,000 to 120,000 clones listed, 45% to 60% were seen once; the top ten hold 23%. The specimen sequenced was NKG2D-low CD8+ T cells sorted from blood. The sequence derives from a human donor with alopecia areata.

CDR3 in DNA: TGTGCCAGCAGTTACGCCGACGGAGTCAGAGGCTACACCTTC. Its translation is CASSYADGVRGYTF. The chain has TRBV6-5 and TRBJ1-2; D remains unclear. The CDR3 is 14 residues long. V lost 2 bases, J lost 8 bases, and 15 bases lay in between. Germline CDR1 MNHEY, CDR2 SVGAGI.